The clone carrying this TCR beta chain was seen repeatedly, ten times or more. No antigen is known for it. This record comes from a study of CD8 T cells in ankylosing spondylitis. TCRdb independently ran MiXCR on the 5' RACE reads; one entry per CDR3 protein. The sample carries about 250,000 distinct CDR3 sequences, over 30% recorded once. Study outcomes and limitations: Some motif variants were previously reported in reactive arthritis synovial fluid and blood. There was a TCR beta motif, made of several highly homologous variants, that appeared characteristic of ankylosing spondylitis blood.

Germline V gene data show CDR1 as SGHTA and CDR2 as FQGNSA. CDR3 length: 16 residues. Trimming left V 2 bases short and J 0 bases short, with 12 bases between. The TCR originated in a male donor with ankylosing spondylitis or in good health (not recorded which). Sequenced material: blood, either unsorted or a sorted T cell fraction (not recorded which). The chain employs TRBV7-2 and TRBJ2-3; D remains ambiguous. The CDR3: CASSLSRAPSTDTQYF. Here the CDR3 DNA reads TGTGCCAGCAGCTTATCTCGGGCGCCGAGCACAGATACGCAGTATTTT. Together with reference TRBV7-2 and TRBJ2-3, the CDR3 gives the full variable domain: GAGVSQSPSNKVTEKGKDVELRCDPISGHTALYWYRQSLGQGLEFLIYFQGNSAPDKSGLPSDRFSAERTGGSVSTLTIQRTQQEDSAVYLCASSLSRAPSTDTQYFGPGTRLTVL.